These T cell receptor beta chains were read from a single sample in a study of vaccination and CD4 T cells after COVID-19. MiXCR was run by TCRdb on the PCR reads, yielding one entry per CDR3 protein. The sample has about 15,000 distinct CDR3 sequences, around 69% seen once. The material was CD4+ T cells from blood, obtained after SARS-CoV-2 vaccination. These receptors all stem from a human donor who had recovered from COVID-19. Both conserved end residues are part of each CDR3. The D gene is left open where the match is weak. The size field is filled for only some rows; it gives once, few, many or a size class.

D,size,V,J,CDR3,DNA
-,-,TRBV19,TRBJ2-5,CASSTSPTAQETQYF,TGTGCCAGTAGCACTTCACCGACAGCACAAGAGACCCAGTACTTC
-,-,TRBV18,TRBJ1-5,CASSIPNQPQHF,TGTGCCAGCTCAATCCCTAATCAGCCCCAGCATTTT
-,-,TRBV28,TRBJ2-7,CASTLRFRYEQYF,TGTGCCAGCACCCTACGGTTTCGGTACGAGCAGTACTTC
-,few,TRBV20-1,TRBJ2-5,CSARDSFGPQETQYF,TGCAGTGCTAGAGATTCCTTCGGTCCCCAAGAGACCCAGTACTTC
TRBD1,-,TRBV19,TRBJ1-6,CASRGTVYSPLHF,TGTGCCAGTCGCGGGACAGTTTATTCACCCCTCCACTTT
-,-,TRBV6-5,TRBJ2-3,CASSLDSSTDTQYF,TGTGCCAGCAGTTTAGACTCTAGCACAGATACGCAGTATTTT
-,once,TRBV10-3,TRBJ2-1,CAISPRKDNEQFF,TGTGCCATCTCGCCGCGGAAGGACAATGAGCAGTTCTTC
TRBD2,-,TRBV19,TRBJ2-3,CASSVGWGGTLTDTQYF,TGTGCCAGTAGTGTCGGCTGGGGAGGGACGCTCACAGATACGCAGTATTTT
TRBD2,-,TRBV20-1,TRBJ2-5,CSGTSGSEVPGTQYF,TGCAGTGGGACTAGCGGGAGTGAGGTTCCTGGGACCCAGTACTTC
-,-,TRBV2,TRBJ2-5,CASTAGNQETQYF,TGTGCCAGCACAGCGGGCAACCAAGAGACCCAGTACTTC
TRBD2,-,TRBV4-1,TRBJ2-1,CASSQEGLAQQFF,TGCGCCAGCAGCCAAGAAGGACTAGCTCAGCAGTTCTTC
-,-,TRBV11-2,TRBJ2-5,CASSFGGPHQETQYF,TGTGCCAGCAGCTTTGGCGGGCCGCACCAAGAGACCCAGTACTTC
-,-,TRBV20-1,TRBJ1-4,CSARDAGANNEKLFF,TGCAGTGCTAGAGATGCGGGGGCTAATAATGAAAAACTGTTTTTT
-,-,TRBV7-3,TRBJ2-1,CASSALTNPPGTRGNEQFF,TGTGCCAGCAGCGCGTTGACGAATCCCCCGGGGACGAGGGGTAATGAGCAGTTCTTC
-,-,TRBV24-1,TRBJ2-5,CATSDGGYQETQYF,TGTGCCACCAGTGATGGTGGTTACCAAGAGACCCAGTACTTC
TRBD1,-,TRBV6-2/TRBV6-3,TRBJ1-5,CASGLDRGGQPQHF,TGTGCCAGCGGCCTTGACAGGGGCGGTCAGCCCCAGCATTTT
-,-,TRBV4-2,TRBJ1-4,CASSQEGRTWTFEKLFF,TGTGCCAGCAGCCAAGAAGGCCGGACGTGGACCTTTGAAAAACTGTTTTTT
-,-,TRBV20-1,TRBJ1-5,CSARDGYQPQHF,TGCAGTGCTAGAGATGGATATCAGCCCCAGCATTTT
TRBD1,-,TRBV2,TRBJ2-7,CASQPGQGAYEQYF,TGTGCCAGCCAACCGGGACAGGGGGCTTACGAGCAGTACTTC
-,-,TRBV6-5,TRBJ1-2,CASSSFRGNYGYTF,TGTGCCAGCAGTTCCTTCAGGGGTAACTATGGCTACACCTTC
-,-,TRBV7-6,TRBJ1-5,CASSLDTGKGQPQHF,TGTGCCAGCAGCTTAGACACAGGTAAAGGGCAGCCCCAGCATTTT
TRBD2,-,TRBV20-1,TRBJ2-7,CSATPSGESYEQYF,TGCAGTGCAACCCCAAGCGGGGAATCCTACGAGCAGTACTTC
-,-,TRBV30,TRBJ2-5,CAWGGIEETQYF,TGTGCCTGGGGGGGGATCGAAGAGACCCAGTACTTC
TRBD1,few,TRBV20-1,TRBJ2-7,CSARQELAGTGEDEQYF,TGCAGTGCTAGACAAGAGCTTGCCGGGACAGGGGAGGACGAGCAGTACTTC
-,-,TRBV19,TRBJ1-4,CASSRDWNWEKLFF,TGTGCCAGTAGTAGGGATTGGAATTGGGAAAAACTGTTTTTT
TRBD2,-,TRBV9,TRBJ2-2,CASSVALAGVNTGELFF,TGTGCCAGCAGCGTAGCACTAGCGGGAGTGAACACCGGGGAGCTGTTTTTT
-,-,TRBV4-3,TRBJ1-5,CASSQDINGVFNSNQPQHF,TGCGCCAGCAGCCAAGATATTAACGGGGTATTCAATAGCAATCAGCCCCAGCATTTT
-,-,TRBV20-1,TRBJ2-7,CSARRGGGSYEQYF,TGCAGTGCTAGAAGGGGAGGCGGATCCTACGAGCAGTACTTC
TRBD1,-,TRBV7-2,TRBJ2-4,CASKDRALAKNIQYF,TGTGCCAGCAAAGACAGGGCGCTAGCCAAAAACATTCAGTACTTC
TRBD2,-,TRBV10-3,TRBJ2-1,CAISEQAGGRVEQFF,TGTGCCATCAGTGAGCAAGCGGGAGGGCGGGTTGAGCAGTTCTTC
TRBD2,-,TRBV15,TRBJ2-7,CATSRGNLLAGEYEQYF,TGTGCCACCAGCAGAGGGAATTTGCTAGCGGGAGAATACGAGCAGTACTTC
TRBD2,-,TRBV20-1,TRBJ2-7,CSALTGTSGTYEQYF,TGCAGTGCTTTAACCGGGACTAGCGGGACCTACGAGCAGTACTTC
-,few,TRBV18,TRBJ2-7,CASSPRTGSYEQYF,TGTGCCAGCTCACCGAGGACTGGCTCCTACGAGCAGTACTTC
TRBD1,-,TRBV2,TRBJ2-3,CASRRGQGQGTQYF,TGTGCCAGCAGAAGGGGGCAGGGTCAAGGTACGCAGTATTTT
-,-,TRBV30,TRBJ1-6,CAWTRDHNSPLHF,TGTGCCTGGACCAGGGACCATAATTCACCCCTCCACTTT
-,few,TRBV27,TRBJ1-2,CASSLFGGPGYTF,TGTGCCAGCAGTTTATTCGGGGGGCCTGGCTACACCTTC
TRBD1,-,TRBV6-1,TRBJ2-5,CASSEAYDRGETQYF,TGTGCCAGCAGTGAAGCTTACGACAGGGGAGAGACCCAGTACTTC
-,-,TRBV7-8,TRBJ2-5,CASSLERLETQYF,TGTGCCAGCAGCCTGGAGAGATTGGAGACCCAGTACTTC
TRBD2,once,TRBV7-9,TRBJ2-1,CASSSFKRGFQNEQFF,TGTGCCAGCAGCTCGTTCAAGCGGGGGTTCCAGAATGAGCAGTTCTTC
-,-,TRBV6-1,TRBJ1-1,CASRWGGTEAFF,TGTGCCAGCCGGTGGGGGGGCACTGAAGCTTTCTTT
TRBD2,-,TRBV6-5,TRBJ2-1,CASSYSISSGNYNEQFF,TGTGCCAGCAGTTACTCGATCTCTAGCGGAAACTACAATGAGCAGTTCTTC
TRBD1,-,TRBV6-1,TRBJ1-5,CASGTGSWSNQPQHF,TGTGCCAGCGGGACAGGGAGTTGGAGCAATCAGCCCCAGCATTTT
-,-,TRBV12-3/TRBV12-4,TRBJ2-1,CASRVTSYNEQFF,TGTGCCAGCAGGGTGACTTCCTACAATGAGCAGTTCTTC
TRBD1,-,TRBV20-1,TRBJ2-3,CSASGTGSTDTQYF,TGCAGTGCTAGCGGGACAGGTAGCACAGATACGCAGTATTTT
-,few,TRBV7-9,TRBJ1-1,CASSLEVNTEAFF,TGTGCCAGCAGCTTAGAAGTGAACACTGAAGCTTTCTTT
TRBD1,few,TRBV5-4,TRBJ1-2,CASSFDRDGYTF,TGTGCCAGCAGCTTTGACAGGGATGGCTACACCTTC
TRBD2,-,TRBV20-1,TRBJ2-7,CSARDRLAGDEQYF,TGCAGTGCTAGAGATCGCCTAGCGGGAGACGAGCAGTACTTC